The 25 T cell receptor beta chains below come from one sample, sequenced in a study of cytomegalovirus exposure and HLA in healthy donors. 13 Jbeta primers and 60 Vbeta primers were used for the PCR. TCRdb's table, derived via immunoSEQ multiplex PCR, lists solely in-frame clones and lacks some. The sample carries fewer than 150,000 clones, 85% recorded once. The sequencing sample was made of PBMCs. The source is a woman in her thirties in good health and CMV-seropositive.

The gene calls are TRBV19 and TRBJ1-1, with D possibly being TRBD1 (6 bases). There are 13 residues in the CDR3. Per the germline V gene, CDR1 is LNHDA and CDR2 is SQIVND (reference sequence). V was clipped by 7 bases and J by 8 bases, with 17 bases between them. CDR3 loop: CASIITSGTEAFF. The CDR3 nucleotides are TGTGCCAGTATAATCACGTCCGGGACAGAAGCTTTCTTT.

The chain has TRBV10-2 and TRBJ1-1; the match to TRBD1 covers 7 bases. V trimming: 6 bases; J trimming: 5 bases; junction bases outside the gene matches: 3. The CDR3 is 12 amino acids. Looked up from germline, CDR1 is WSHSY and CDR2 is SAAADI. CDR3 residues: CASRLQGTEAFF. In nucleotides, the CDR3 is TGCGCCAGCAGATTACAGGGGACTGAAGCTTTCTTT.

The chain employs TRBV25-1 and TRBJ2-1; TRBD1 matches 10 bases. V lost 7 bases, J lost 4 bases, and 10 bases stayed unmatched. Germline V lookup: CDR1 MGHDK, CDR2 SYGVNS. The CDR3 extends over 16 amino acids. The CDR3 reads CASNPARTGGYNEQFF. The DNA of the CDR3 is TGTGCCAGCAATCCAGCAAGGACAGGGGGATACAATGAGCAGTTCTTC.

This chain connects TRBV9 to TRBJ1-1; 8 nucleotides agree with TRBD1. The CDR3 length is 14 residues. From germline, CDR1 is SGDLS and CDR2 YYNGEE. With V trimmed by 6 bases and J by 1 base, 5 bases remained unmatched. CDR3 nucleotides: TGTGCCAGCACCAAGACAGGGGCGAACACTGAAGCTTTCTTT. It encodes CASTKTGANTEAFF.

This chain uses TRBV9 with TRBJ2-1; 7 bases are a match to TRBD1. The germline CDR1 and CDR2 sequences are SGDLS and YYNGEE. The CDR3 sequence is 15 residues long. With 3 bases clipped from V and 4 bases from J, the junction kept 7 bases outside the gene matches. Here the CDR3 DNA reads TGTGCCAGCAGCGCGACAGGGCCCTCATACAATGAGCAGTTCTTC. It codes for CASSATGPSYNEQFF.

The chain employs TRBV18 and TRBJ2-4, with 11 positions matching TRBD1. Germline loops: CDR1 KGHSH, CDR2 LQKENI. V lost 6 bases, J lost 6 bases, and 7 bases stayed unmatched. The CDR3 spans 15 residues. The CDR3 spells CASSLGQGALNIQYF. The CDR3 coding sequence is TGTGCCAGCTCCCTCGGACAGGGGGCTCTAAACATTCAGTACTTC.

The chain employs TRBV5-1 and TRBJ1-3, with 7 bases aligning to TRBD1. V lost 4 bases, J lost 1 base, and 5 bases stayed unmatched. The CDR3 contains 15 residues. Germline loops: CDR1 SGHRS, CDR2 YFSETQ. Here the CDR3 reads CASSGGGLSGNTIYF. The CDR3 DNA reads TGCGCCAGCAGCGGAGGGGGCCTATCTGGAAACACCATATATTTT.

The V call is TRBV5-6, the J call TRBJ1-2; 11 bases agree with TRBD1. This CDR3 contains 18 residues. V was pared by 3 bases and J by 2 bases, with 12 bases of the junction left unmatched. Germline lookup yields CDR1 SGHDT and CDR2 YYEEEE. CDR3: CASSYFGTGGGSNYGYTF. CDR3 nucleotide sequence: TGTGCCAGCAGCTATTTCGGGACAGGGGGAGGTTCAAACTATGGCTACACCTTC.

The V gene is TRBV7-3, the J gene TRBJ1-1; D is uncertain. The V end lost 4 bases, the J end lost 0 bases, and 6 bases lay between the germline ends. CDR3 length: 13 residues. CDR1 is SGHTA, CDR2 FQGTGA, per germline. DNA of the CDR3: TGTGCCAGCAGCTCACAGTTGAACACTGAAGCTTTCTTT. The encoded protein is CASSSQLNTEAFF.

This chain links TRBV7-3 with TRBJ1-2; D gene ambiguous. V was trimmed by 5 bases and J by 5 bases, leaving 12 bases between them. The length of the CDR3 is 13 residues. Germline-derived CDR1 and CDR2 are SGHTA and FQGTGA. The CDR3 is CASSPTPGYGYTF. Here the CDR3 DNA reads TGTGCCAGCAGCCCCACCCCGGGGTATGGCTACACCTTC.

CDR3 protein: CAISGQTGDNEQFF. CDR3 in DNA: TGTGCCATCAGTGGGCAGACAGGGGACAATGAGCAGTTCTTC. The rearrangement joins TRBV10-3 to TRBJ2-1; TRBD1 agrees at 8 bases. This CDR3 contains 14 residues. Looked up from germline, CDR1 is ENHRY and CDR2 is SYGVKD. Unmatched junction bases numbered 4, after V lost 4 bases and J lost 5 bases.

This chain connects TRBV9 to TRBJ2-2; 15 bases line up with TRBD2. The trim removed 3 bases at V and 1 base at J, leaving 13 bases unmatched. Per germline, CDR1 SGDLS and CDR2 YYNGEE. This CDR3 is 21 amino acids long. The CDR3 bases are TGTGCCAGCAGCGCAACCGCAGGGGGGGGACTAGCGGGGGGGAACACCGGGGAGCTGTTTTTT. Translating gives CASSATAGGGLAGGNTGELFF.

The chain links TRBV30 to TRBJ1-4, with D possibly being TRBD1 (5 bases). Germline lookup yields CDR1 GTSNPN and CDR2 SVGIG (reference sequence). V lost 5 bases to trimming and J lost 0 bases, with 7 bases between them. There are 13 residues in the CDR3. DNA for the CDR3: TGTGCCTGGCAACAGGCAACTAATGAAAAACTGTTTTTT. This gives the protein CAWQQATNEKLFF.

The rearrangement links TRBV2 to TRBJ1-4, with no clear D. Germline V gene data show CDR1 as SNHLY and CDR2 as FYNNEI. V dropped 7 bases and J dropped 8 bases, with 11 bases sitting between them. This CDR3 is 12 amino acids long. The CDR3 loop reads CASTLSGEKLFF. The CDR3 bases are TGTGCCAGCACCCTGTCGGGGGAAAAACTGTTTTTT.

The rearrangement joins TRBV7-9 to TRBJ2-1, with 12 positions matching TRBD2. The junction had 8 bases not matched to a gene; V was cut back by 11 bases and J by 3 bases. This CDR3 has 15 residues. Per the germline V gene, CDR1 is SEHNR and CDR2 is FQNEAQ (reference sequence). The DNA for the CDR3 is TGTGCCGGCGCTAGCGGGAGGGCCGTCTACAATGAGCAGTTCTTC. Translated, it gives CAGASGRAVYNEQFF.

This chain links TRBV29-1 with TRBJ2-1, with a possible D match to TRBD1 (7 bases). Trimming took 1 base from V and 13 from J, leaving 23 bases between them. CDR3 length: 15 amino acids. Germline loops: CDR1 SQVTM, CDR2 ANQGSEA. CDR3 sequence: CSVEVARGSRRDQFF. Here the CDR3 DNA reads TGCAGCGTTGAAGTCGCCAGGGGGAGTAGGCGGGACCAGTTCTTC.

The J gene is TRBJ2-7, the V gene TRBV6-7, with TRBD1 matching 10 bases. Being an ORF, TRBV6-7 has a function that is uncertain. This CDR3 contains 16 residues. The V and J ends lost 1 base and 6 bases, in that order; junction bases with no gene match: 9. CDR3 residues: CASSYLDRGMASEQYF. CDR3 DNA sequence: TGTGCCAGCAGTTACTTGGACAGGGGGATGGCTAGCGAGCAGTACTTC.

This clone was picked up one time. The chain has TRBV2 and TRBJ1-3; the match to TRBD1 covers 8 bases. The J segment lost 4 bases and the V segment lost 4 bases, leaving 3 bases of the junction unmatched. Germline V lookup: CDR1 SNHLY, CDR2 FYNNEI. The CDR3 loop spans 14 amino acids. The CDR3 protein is CASSVTGAGNTIYF. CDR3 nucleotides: TGTGCCAGCAGTGTGACAGGGGCAGGAAACACCATATATTTT.

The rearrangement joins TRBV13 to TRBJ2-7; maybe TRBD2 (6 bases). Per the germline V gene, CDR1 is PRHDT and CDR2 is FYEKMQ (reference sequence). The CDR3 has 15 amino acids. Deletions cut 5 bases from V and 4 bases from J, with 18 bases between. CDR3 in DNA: TGTGCCAGCAGCCCTGGCGGAGGAGGGACTTACGAGCAGTACTTC. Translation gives CASSPGGGGTYEQYF.

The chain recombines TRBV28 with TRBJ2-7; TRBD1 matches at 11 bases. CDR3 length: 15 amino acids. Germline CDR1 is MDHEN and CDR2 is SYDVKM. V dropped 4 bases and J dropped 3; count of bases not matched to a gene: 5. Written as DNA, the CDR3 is TGTGCCAGCAGTTCCCGCGGGACAGGGGGCTACGAGCAGTACTTC. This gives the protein CASSSRGTGGYEQYF.

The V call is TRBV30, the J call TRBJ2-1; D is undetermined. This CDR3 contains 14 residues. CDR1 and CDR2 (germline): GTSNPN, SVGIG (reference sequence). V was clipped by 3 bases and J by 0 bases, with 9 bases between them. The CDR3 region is CAWSASSSYNEQFF. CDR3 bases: TGTGCCTGGAGCGCCTCTAGCTCCTACAATGAGCAGTTCTTC.

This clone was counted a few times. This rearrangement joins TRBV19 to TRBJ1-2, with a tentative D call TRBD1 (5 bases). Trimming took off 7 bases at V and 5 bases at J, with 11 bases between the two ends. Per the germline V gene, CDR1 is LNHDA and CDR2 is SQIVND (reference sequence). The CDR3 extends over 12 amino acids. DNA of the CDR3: TGTGCCAGTATGACAGCAAGATATGGCTACACCTTC. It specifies CASMTARYGYTF.

The CDR3 spells CASSLVSGVNQPQHF. The CDR3 nucleotides are TGTGCCAGCAGCTTAGTGTCAGGCGTCAATCAGCCCCAGCATTTT. The chain combines TRBV11-2 with TRBJ1-5; D ambiguous. CDR1 and CDR2 from the germline V gene are SGHAT and FQNNGV. The V end was cut by 1 base, the J end by 3 bases, with 10 bases between. The CDR3 is 15 amino acids.

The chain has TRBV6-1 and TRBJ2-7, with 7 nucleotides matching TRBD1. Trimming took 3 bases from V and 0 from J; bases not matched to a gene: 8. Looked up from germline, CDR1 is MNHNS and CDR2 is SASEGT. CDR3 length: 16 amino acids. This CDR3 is CASSEGGQANSYEQYF. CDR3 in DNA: TGTGCCAGCAGTGAGGGTGGACAGGCCAACTCCTACGAGCAGTACTTC.

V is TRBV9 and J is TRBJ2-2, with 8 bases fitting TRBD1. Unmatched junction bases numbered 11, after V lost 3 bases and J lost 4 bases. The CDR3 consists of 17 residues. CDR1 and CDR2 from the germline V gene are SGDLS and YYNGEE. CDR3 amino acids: CASSAYAGGIATGELFF. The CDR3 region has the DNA TGTGCCAGCAGCGCCTATGCAGGGGGCATAGCCACCGGGGAGCTGTTTTTT. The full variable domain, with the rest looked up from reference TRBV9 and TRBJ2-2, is DSGVTQTPKHLITATGQRVTLRCSPRSGDLSVYWYQQSLDQGLQFLIQYYNGEERAKGNILERFSAQQFPDLHSELNLSSLELGDSALYFCASSAYAGGIATGELFFGEGSRLTVL.